This T cell receptor beta chain was sequenced in a study of patients and donors after allogeneic stem cell transplantation. TCRdb used MiXCR to reprocess the RT-PCR reads, holding one entry per CDR3 protein. The sample consists of about 150,000 distinct CDR3 sequences, approximately 22% of them appearing once. V lost 5 bases to trimming and J lost 7 bases; unmatched junction nucleotides: 10. CDR3 length: 15 amino acids. The germline V gene has CDR1 KGHDR and CDR2 SFDVKD. The sequence derives from a human donor who was either an allogeneic HSCT recipient or a stem cell or donor lymphocyte infusion donor (not recorded which). It is not recorded whose cells these are; they may come from a transplant donor. The sequencing sample was made of blood, either unsorted or a sorted T cell fraction (not recorded which). The chain carries TRBV24-1 and TRBJ2-1, with 7 bases identical to TRBD2. The CDR3 sequence: CATSGTRGGGNEQFF. In DNA form, the CDR3 reads TGTGCCACCAGTGGCACCCGCGGGGGTGGAAATGAGCAGTTCTTC.